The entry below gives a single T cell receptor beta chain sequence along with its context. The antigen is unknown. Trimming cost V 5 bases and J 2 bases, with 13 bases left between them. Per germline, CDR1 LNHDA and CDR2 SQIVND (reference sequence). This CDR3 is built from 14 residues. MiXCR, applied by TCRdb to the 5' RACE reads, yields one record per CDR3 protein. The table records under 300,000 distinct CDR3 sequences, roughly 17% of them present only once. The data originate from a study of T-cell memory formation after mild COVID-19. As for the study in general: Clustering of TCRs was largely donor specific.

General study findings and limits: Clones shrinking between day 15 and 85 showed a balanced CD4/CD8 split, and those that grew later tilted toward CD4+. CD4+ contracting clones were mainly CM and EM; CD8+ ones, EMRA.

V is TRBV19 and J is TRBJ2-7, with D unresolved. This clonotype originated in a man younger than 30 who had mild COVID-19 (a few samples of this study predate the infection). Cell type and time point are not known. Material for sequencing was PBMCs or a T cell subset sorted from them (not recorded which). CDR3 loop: CASSVTARTYEQYV. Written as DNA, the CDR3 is TGTGCCAGTAGTGTGACTGCGAGGACCTACGAGCAGTACGTC.